The 20 T cell receptor beta chains presented below share a single source sample, sequenced in a study of blood T cell repertoires in COVID-19 (dated by TCRdb to about 2020). Receptors were amplified or captured by the immunoSEQ multiplex PCR assay. TCRdb re-hosts the immuneACCESS table, in-frame sequences only. Its copies lack some clones; in the studies checked, an unresolved V gene accounts for under half of them, and the cause for the rest is not known. In all, the sample holds about 140,000 clones, and about 80% of those were seen once. 1.6% of the sample goes to the ten largest clones. The specimen sequenced was PBMCs or T cells enriched from blood (not recorded which). The receptor source for this set is a young woman who had been exposed to COVID-19.

The chain recombines TRBV3-1 (or the pseudogene TRBV3-2) with TRBJ1-3; the D is unclear. CDR3 length equals 15 residues. The V end was cut by 1 base, the J end by 0 bases, with 7 bases between. Germline loops: CDR1 LGHDT, CDR2 YNNKEL (reference sequence). The CDR3 sequence: CASSQVRGSGNTIYF. The DNA for the CDR3 is TGTGCCAGCAGCCAAGTTCGCGGCTCTGGAAACACCATATATTTT.

The chain links TRBV19 to TRBJ1-2; D not certain. CDR1 and CDR2 (germline): LNHDA, SQIVND (reference sequence). V gave up 5 bases and J gave up 0 bases, with 7 bases separating them. The CDR3 runs to 13 residues. The CDR3 coding sequence is TGTGCCAGTAGTGGTCAGACTAACTATGGCTACACCTTC. Its protein product is CASSGQTNYGYTF.

The chain uses TRBV18 and TRBJ1-2; 7 nucleotides match TRBD1. Unmatched junction bases numbered 8, after V lost 4 bases and J lost 3 bases. The CDR3 length is 15 residues. Germline-derived CDR1 and CDR2 are KGHSH and LQKENI. The CDR3 is CASSRRGGVDYGYTF. The CDR3 nucleotides are TGTGCCAGCTCACGACGAGGGGGCGTCGACTATGGCTACACCTTC. The entire variable domain, with the rest obtained from reference TRBV18 and TRBJ1-2, is as follows: NAGVMQNPRHLVRRRGQEARLRCSPMKGHSHVYWYRQLPEEGLKFMVYLQKENIIDESGMPKERFSAEFPKEGPSILRIQQVVRGDSAAYFCASSRRGGVDYGYTFGSGTRLTVV.

The chain uses TRBV6-2 or TRBV6-3 and TRBJ2-1, with 7 bases that match TRBD2. Germline V gene sequence: CDR1 MNHEY, CDR2 SVGEGT. Germline trimming cut 6 bases from V and 0 bases from J; bases unmatched to any gene: 5. CDR3 size: 15 residues. This CDR3 reads CASRPSGYSYNEQFF. DNA of the CDR3: TGTGCCAGCAGACCTAGCGGCTACTCCTACAATGAGCAGTTCTTC.

The V call is TRBV28, the J call TRBJ2-4; 12 nucleotides agree with TRBD2. With V trimmed by 5 bases and J by 2 bases, 13 bases remained unmatched. The CDR3 runs 19 residues. Germline V gives CDR1 MDHEN, CDR2 SYDVKM. CDR3 amino acids: CASSRLAGESRYSKNIQYF. CDR3 coding DNA: TGTGCCAGCAGTAGACTAGCGGGAGAATCCAGATATTCCAAAAACATTCAGTACTTC. Variable domain in full (rest from reference TRBV28 and TRBJ2-4): DVKVTQSSRYLVKRTGEKVFLECVQDMDHENMFWYRQDPGLGLRLIYFSYDVKMKEKGDIPEGYSVSREKKERFSLILESASTNQTSMYLCASSRLAGESRYSKNIQYFGAGTRLSVL.

The chain recombines TRBV19 with TRBJ2-3, with 7 bases aligning to TRBD1. The CDR3 is 15 residues long. V gave up 7 bases and J gave up 0 bases; unmatched junction bases: 7. The germline gives CDR1 LNHDA, CDR2 SQIVND (reference sequence). The CDR3 loop reads CASNPGTASTDTQYF. DNA of the CDR3: TGTGCCAGTAACCCCGGGACAGCTAGCACAGATACGCAGTATTTT. The variable domain in full, completed from reference TRBV19 and TRBJ2-3, reads DGGITQSPKYLFRKEGQNVTLSCEQNLNHDAMYWYRQDPGQGLRLIYYSQIVNDFQKGDIAEGYSVSREKKESFPLTVTSAQKNPTAFYLCASNPGTASTDTQYFGPGTRLTVL.

CDR3 sequence reads: CAWSRQGLEQYF. The DNA of the CDR3 is TGTGCCTGGAGTCGACAGGGCCTCGAGCAGTACTTC. V and J are TRBV30 and TRBJ2-7; 7 bases line up with TRBD1. Germline loops: CDR1 GTSNPN, CDR2 SVGIG (reference sequence). The CDR3 extends over 12 amino acids. V lost 2 bases, J lost 6 bases, and 4 bases stayed unmatched.

This chain links TRBV6-1 with TRBJ1-2; D is uncertain. The V gene lost 2 bases and the J gene lost 4 bases, with 11 bases spanning the gap. Germline V CDR1 and CDR2: MNHNS, SASEGT. The CDR3 sequence is 14 residues long. CDR3 DNA: TGTGCCAGCAGTGAATTGGTTCAGGCCTATGGCTACACCTTC. Translating it yields CASSELVQAYGYTF.

The chain couples TRBV30 to TRBJ2-1; D not certain. Trimming left V 2 bases short and J 3 bases short, with 5 bases between. From germline, CDR1 is GTSNPN and CDR2 SVGIG (reference sequence). The CDR3 has 12 residues. The CDR3 sequence is CAWSLGYNEQFF. The CDR3 nucleotides are TGTGCCTGGAGTCTCGGCTACAATGAGCAGTTCTTC.

The chain links TRBV6-5 to TRBJ1-2; 7 nucleotides agree with TRBD1. After removal of 5 bases from V and 9 bases from J, the junction contained 12 bases not matched to a gene. The germline gives CDR1 MNHEY, CDR2 SVGAGI. The CDR3 is made up of 14 amino acids. CDR3 sequence (DNA): TGTGCCAGCAGTCCTCCGGGACAGACTACAAGCTACACCTTC. Its translation is CASSPPGQTTSYTF.

V gene TRBV6-5 combines with J gene TRBJ2-1, with 8 bases aligning to TRBD2. Germline V gene data show CDR1 as MNHEY and CDR2 as SVGAGI. The junction had 5 bases not matched to a gene; V was cut back by 6 bases and J by 7 bases. The CDR3 totals 13 residues. CDR3 in DNA: TGTGCCAGCAGGGGGACTAGTGGGAATGAGCAGTTCTTC. It codes for CASRGTSGNEQFF.

This clone was counted a few times. The rearrangement uses TRBV5-4 and TRBJ1-6; TRBD1 is a possible D gene (6 bases). CDR1 is SGHNT, CDR2 YYREEE, per germline (reference sequence). This CDR3 has 18 amino acids. V was clipped by 3 bases and J by 0 bases, with 16 bases between them. The CDR3 here is CASSSDSTSYSYNSPLHF. The DNA of the CDR3 is TGTGCCAGCAGCTCGGACAGTACCTCATACTCCTATAATTCACCCCTCCACTTT.

The rearrangement uses TRBV7-8 and TRBJ1-5; D is unresolved. This CDR3 spans 16 amino acids. Trimming stripped 1 base from V and 0 bases from J, with 10 bases between. Germline assignment: CDR1 SGHVS and CDR2 FQNEAQ. The CDR3 loop is CASSLGRAYSNQPQHF. The CDR3 DNA is TGTGCCAGCAGCTTAGGGAGGGCTTATAGCAATCAGCCCCAGCATTTT.

This clone was picked up one time. The chain has TRBV2 and TRBJ1-2; 7 bases line up with TRBD1. Germline values: CDR1 SNHLY, CDR2 FYNNEI. The CDR3 totals 16 residues. V gave up 5 bases and J gave up 1 base; unmatched junction bases: 10. The CDR3 spells CASSRTTAGGNYGYTF. The DNA of the CDR3 is TGTGCCAGCAGTCGCACTACGGCAGGGGGTAACTATGGCTACACCTTC.

The J gene is TRBJ2-3, the V gene TRBV5-5, with D unclear. The ends were cut back, 4 bases at V and 0 bases at J, with 15 bases in the middle. CDR1 SGHKS and CDR2 YYEKEE come from the germline V gene (reference sequence). The CDR3 runs 16 residues. CDR3 amino acids: CASSPLITFSTDTQYF. Written as DNA, the CDR3 is TGTGCCAGCAGCCCTCTTATCACTTTTAGCACAGATACGCAGTATTTT.

Comment on this clone: One end of the junction is discordant with germline, which a read error may explain. V gene TRBV15 combines with J gene TRBJ1-2, with a weak D call TRBD1 (5 bases). This CDR3 has 13 residues. CDR1 LNHNV and CDR2 YYDKDF come from the germline V gene (reference sequence). The CDR3 here is CATSSQGHYGYTF. In DNA, the CDR3 is TGTGCCACCAGCAGCCAGGGTCACTACGGCTACACCTTC.

The chain combines TRBV19 with TRBJ1-3; the D gene is possibly TRBD1 (6 bases). Germline-derived CDR1 and CDR2 are LNHDA and SQIVND (reference sequence). The CDR3 spans 16 residues. V lost 7 bases, J lost 0 bases, and 16 bases lay in between. CDR3 nucleotides: TGTGCCAGTATGGGCAGGGGATCCCACTCTGGAAACACCATATATTTT. Translated, it gives CASMGRGSHSGNTIYF.

This sequence joins TRBV12-3 or TRBV12-4 and TRBJ1-1; D is uncertain. V lost 6 bases and J 1 base, leaving 6 bases between the germline ends. The CDR3 length is 12 residues. The CDR3 sequence: CASRIQNTEAFF. The CDR3 DNA follows: TGTGCCAGCAGGATACAGAACACTGAAGCTTTCTTT.

The J gene is TRBJ2-1, the V gene TRBV19; 11 bases line up with TRBD2. The germline V gene has CDR1 LNHDA and CDR2 SQIVND (reference sequence). V trimming: 3 bases; J trimming: 3 bases; junction bases outside the gene matches: 1. The CDR3 has 15 residues. CDR3 residues: CASSMGLADYNEQFF. The DNA for the CDR3 is TGTGCCAGTAGTATGGGACTAGCGGACTACAATGAGCAGTTCTTC. The full variable domain, rest sourced from reference TRBV19 and TRBJ2-1, is DGGITQSPKYLFRKEGQNVTLSCEQNLNHDAMYWYRQDPGQGLRLIYYSQIVNDFQKGDIAEGYSVSREKKESFPLTVTSAQKNPTAFYLCASSMGLADYNEQFFGPGTRLTVL.

The CDR3 reads CASSWGRQGVVNGYTF. The CDR3 DNA sequence: TGTGCCAGCAGCTGGGGAAGACAGGGAGTCGTAAATGGCTACACCTTC. The rearrangement links TRBV7-9 to TRBJ1-2; 7 nucleotides line up with TRBD1. The germline V gene encodes CDR1 SEHNR and CDR2 FQNEAQ (reference sequence). The junction had 14 bases not matched to a gene; V was cut back by 4 bases and J by 6 bases. The CDR3 sequence is 16 residues long.